These 21 T cell receptor beta chains share one sample of origin, sequenced in a study of shared clonotypes between healthy human individuals. Assay: immunoSEQ multiplex PCR; the TCRdb copy retains only in-frame clones and omits some. Among 2,500,000 or so clones listed, 93% were seen once. The sample consisted of naive CD4+ T cells from PBMCs. Subset of the sample: CD45RA+ positively selected. These TCRs come from a man younger than 35 in good health. Some clones in this sample may be carry-over from other donors' samples.

The rearrangement joins TRBV11-2 to TRBJ2-7; 7 nucleotides align to TRBD2. Losses at the gene ends were 4 bases for V and 4 bases for J; bases not matched to a gene: 7. There are 14 residues in the CDR3. Germline V gives CDR1 SGHAT, CDR2 FQNNGV. CDR3 region: CASSSPAGVYEQYF. CDR3 sequence (DNA): TGTGCCAGCAGCTCACCCGCGGGGGTGTACGAGCAGTACTTC.

The chain carries TRBV28 and TRBJ2-7; the match to TRBD2 covers 7 bases. The length of the CDR3 is 13 residues. Per the germline V gene, CDR1 is MDHEN and CDR2 is SYDVKM. V was pared by 2 bases and J by 4 bases, with 2 bases of the junction left unmatched. CDR3: CASSLPLAYEQYF. The CDR3 coding sequence is TGTGCCAGCAGTTTACCACTAGCGTACGAGCAGTACTTC.

This chain links TRBV27 with TRBJ1-1, with D perhaps TRBD1 (5 bases). The germline V gene has CDR1 MNHEY and CDR2 SMNVEV (reference sequence). The V end lost 4 bases, the J end lost 4 bases, and 10 bases lay between the germline ends. CDR3 size: 13 residues. As DNA, the CDR3 is TGTGCCAGCAGTTCAGGGATTAGCACTGAAGCTTTCTTT. This sequence encodes CASSSGISTEAFF.

The chain is built from TRBV5-4 and TRBJ2-2; TRBD2 matches at 14 bases. Germline CDR1 and CDR2: SGHNT and YYREEE (reference sequence). The CDR3 totals 17 residues. V gave up 5 bases and J gave up 8 bases; unmatched junction bases: 11. DNA for the CDR3: TGTGCCAGCAGACTTCCGGGACTAGCGGGAGAGATGGGGGAGCTGTTTTTT. Protein: CASRLPGLAGEMGELFF.

The rearrangement uses TRBV2 and TRBJ1-2; D gene unclear. Trimming shortened V by 8 bases and J by 2 bases, and 12 bases separated the two germline ends. The CDR3 spans 13 residues. Per the germline V gene, CDR1 is SNHLY and CDR2 is FYNNEI. The CDR3 DNA sequence: TGTGCCAGCGATGTGGAAGGGAACTATGGCTACACCTTC. Protein sequence: CASDVEGNYGYTF.

The J gene is TRBJ2-1, the V gene TRBV30, with a possible D match to TRBD1 (5 bases). This CDR3 is built from 14 residues. Trimming left V 0 bases short and J 7 bases short, with 13 bases between. CDR1 and CDR2 (germline): GTSNPN, SVGIG (reference sequence). CDR3 residues: CAWSVQAGKNEQFF. For the CDR3, the DNA is TGTGCCTGGAGTGTACAGGCAGGGAAGAATGAGCAGTTCTTC.

In its sample, this clone was seen once. V usage is TRBV28 and J usage is TRBJ2-1; unclear D gene. The V end was cut by 5 bases, the J end by 6 bases, with 14 bases between. The CDR3 has 14 amino acids. The V gene's germline CDR1 is MDHEN and CDR2 SYDVKM. The CDR3 here is CASSPPQARNEQFF. The CDR3 DNA is TGTGCCAGCAGTCCCCCCCAAGCTCGCAATGAGCAGTTCTTC.

This chain uses TRBV7-2 with TRBJ1-1; 7 bases align to TRBD1. Germline lookup yields CDR1 SGHTA and CDR2 FQGNSA. The CDR3 totals 16 residues. The junction had 10 bases not matched to a gene; V was cut back by 1 base and J by 5 bases. The CDR3 is CASSLGPTGVRTEAFF. The DNA of the CDR3 is TGTGCCAGCAGCTTAGGCCCTACAGGGGTGAGGACTGAAGCTTTCTTT.

This rearrangement joins TRBV30 to TRBJ1-1; D is possibly TRBD1 (5 bases). Germline CDR1 is GTSNPN and CDR2 is SVGIG (reference sequence). The V and J ends lost 4 bases and 0 bases respectively, with 15 bases between them. The CDR3 has 15 residues. The CDR3 here is CAWIAGLAMNTEAFF. CDR3 DNA sequence: TGTGCCTGGATTGCGGGACTAGCCATGAACACTGAAGCTTTCTTT. Full variable domain (remainder filled in from reference TRBV30 and TRBJ1-1): SQTIHQWPATLVQPVGSPLSLECTVEGTSNPNLYWYRQAAGRGLQLLFYSVGIGQISSEVPQNLSASRPQDRQFILSSKKLLLSDSGFYLCAWIAGLAMNTEAFFGQGTRLTVV.

V is TRBV28 and J is TRBJ2-2, with 7 bases lining up with TRBD2. The CDR3 totals 17 residues. V trimming: 3 bases; J trimming: 2 bases; junction bases outside the gene matches: 9. Germline loops: CDR1 MDHEN, CDR2 SYDVKM. The CDR3: CASSFPLERGNTGELFF. CDR3 bases: TGTGCCAGCAGTTTCCCCTTGGAGCGGGGCAACACCGGGGAGCTGTTTTTT.

About this clone: Other DNA sequences from this sample encode an identical CDR3 as well. The chain employs TRBV29-1 and TRBJ2-5; the D gene is possibly TRBD1 (5 bases). Per the germline V gene, CDR1 is SQVTM and CDR2 is ANQGSEA. CDR3 length equals 12 residues. V lost 4 bases to trimming and J lost 2 bases, with 8 bases between them. CDR3 nucleotides: TGCAGCGTTGCTCAGGGTCAAGAGACCCAGTACTTC. Its translation is CSVAQGQETQYF.

J is TRBJ2-5 and V is TRBV15, with 12 bases lining up with TRBD2. CDR3 size: 18 residues. Germline trimming cut 0 bases from V and 2 bases from J; bases unmatched to any gene: 7. Germline CDR1 reads LNHNV; CDR2 reads YYDKDF (reference sequence). The CDR3 protein is CATSRDFLAGGLQETQYF. The CDR3 nucleotides read TGTGCCACCAGCAGAGATTTCCTAGCGGGAGGGTTACAAGAGACCCAGTACTTC.

The chain combines TRBV25-1 with TRBJ2-7; TRBD2 matches 10 bases. The CDR3 length is 15 residues. Trimming at V came to 5 bases and at J to 4 bases, leaving 8 bases not matched to a gene. Germline-derived CDR1 and CDR2 are MGHDK and SYGVNS. The CDR3 protein is CASSSPSGSRYEQYF. The CDR3 DNA reads TGTGCCAGCAGTTCTCCTAGCGGGAGTCGGTACGAGCAGTACTTC.

V usage is TRBV21-1 and J usage is TRBJ1-1; the D segment call TRBD1 is taken from the table without a DNA check. TRBV21-1 is a pseudogene segment. The length of the CDR3 is 15 residues. CDR3 amino acids: CASSYAGTLNTEAFF. The DNA of the CDR3 is TGTGCCAGCAGCTACGCCGGGACACTTAACACTGAAGCTTTCTTT.

The chain couples TRBV25-1 to TRBJ2-3; tentatively, D is TRBD1 (6 bases). Trimming took off 6 bases at V and 4 bases at J, with 14 bases between the two ends. The CDR3 extends over 14 amino acids. CDR1 MGHDK and CDR2 SYGVNS come from the germline V gene. The CDR3 coding sequence is TGTGCCAGCAGGAAGGTGGCAGGGGCAGATACGCAGTATTTT. This sequence encodes CASRKVAGADTQYF.

The V gene is TRBV11-2, the J gene TRBJ2-4; a weak D match, TRBD2 (6 bases). Germline CDR1 and CDR2: SGHAT and FQNNGV. This CDR3 is 16 amino acids long. V shed 0 bases and J shed 7 bases, with 16 bases lying between them. As DNA, the CDR3 is TGTGCCAGCAGCTTAGAAGCGCTACGGGGGAGGAACATTCAGTACTTC. This encodes CASSLEALRGRNIQYF.

This clone has a handful of counts. V is TRBV30 and J is TRBJ1-5; D gene unclear. This CDR3 is built from 12 residues. Germline CDR1 reads GTSNPN; CDR2 reads SVGIG (reference sequence). Trimming stripped 4 bases from V and 4 bases from J, with 8 bases between. This chain's CDR3 is CAWNWGNQPQHF. CDR3 in DNA: TGTGCCTGGAATTGGGGAAATCAGCCCCAGCATTTT. Filled out from reference TRBV30 and TRBJ1-5, the complete variable domain reads SQTIHQWPATLVQPVGSPLSLECTVEGTSNPNLYWYRQAAGRGLQLLFYSVGIGQISSEVPQNLSASRPQDRQFILSSKKLLLSDSGFYLCAWNWGNQPQHFGDGTRLSIL.

The rearrangement joins TRBV28 to TRBJ1-2; TRBD1 matches at 7 bases. The CDR3 is 14 residues long. Looked up from germline, CDR1 is MDHEN and CDR2 is SYDVKM. The junction had 8 bases not matched to a gene; V was cut back by 4 bases and J by 6 bases. CDR3 sequence (DNA): TGTGCCAGCAGTTCCGGACAGGACCGGGATGGCTACACCTTC. Translated: CASSSGQDRDGYTF.

V and J are TRBV7-2 and TRBJ1-1, with D hard to call. Deletions cut 0 bases from V and 11 bases from J, with 10 bases between. The CDR3 consists of 12 residues. The germline V gene has CDR1 SGHTA and CDR2 FQGNSA. CDR3 in amino acids: CASSLARVGAFF. CDR3 coding DNA: TGTGCCAGCAGCTTAGCCAGAGTCGGGGCTTTCTTT.

The rearrangement joins TRBV11-2 to TRBJ2-7; TRBD2 matches 9 bases. Trimming took 3 bases from V and 3 from J; bases not matched to a gene: 3. The CDR3 spans 14 residues. Germline V gives CDR1 SGHAT, CDR2 FQNNGV. The CDR3, as DNA: TGTGCCAGCAGCTTGACTAGCGGCATCTACGAGCAGTACTTC. Protein product: CASSLTSGIYEQYF.

The table lists this clone with a few counts. This chain joins TRBV2 and TRBJ1-4, with a tentative D call TRBD1 (5 bases). The germline gives CDR1 SNHLY, CDR2 FYNNEI. Trimming left V 6 bases short and J 7 bases short, with 12 bases between. The CDR3 contains 13 residues. CDR3: CASRRDGSEKLFF. The CDR3 region has the DNA TGTGCCAGCAGGAGGGACGGCTCTGAAAAACTGTTTTTT.